This TCR beta chain was sequenced for a study of T cell responses to AZD1222 COVID-19 vaccine. Study-level results: Samples come after the peak T cell response, not at day 14. Breadth and depth of Spike-specific TCRs rose after two AZD1222 doses. In a largely white British group with more females than males, clonal diversity was possibly underestimated.

Points on this clone: No antigen is known for it.

V lost 3 bases, J lost 8 bases, and 2 bases stayed unmatched. From germline, CDR1 is GTSNPN and CDR2 SVGIG (reference sequence). The CDR3 length is 13 residues. Method: immunoSEQ multiplex PCR; TCRdb's copy keeps in-frame clones and lacks some. The sample includes under 150,000 clones, 70% to 90% seen only once; the top ten take about 15%. The sequences come from peripheral blood, collected on day 0 of AZD1222 vaccination. The V call is TRBV30, the J call TRBJ1-6; TRBD1 matches 9 bases. The receptor comes from an adult in good health. CDR3: CAWSRDRDSPLHF. The CDR3 DNA is TGTGCCTGGAGCCGGGACAGGGATTCACCCCTCCACTTT.